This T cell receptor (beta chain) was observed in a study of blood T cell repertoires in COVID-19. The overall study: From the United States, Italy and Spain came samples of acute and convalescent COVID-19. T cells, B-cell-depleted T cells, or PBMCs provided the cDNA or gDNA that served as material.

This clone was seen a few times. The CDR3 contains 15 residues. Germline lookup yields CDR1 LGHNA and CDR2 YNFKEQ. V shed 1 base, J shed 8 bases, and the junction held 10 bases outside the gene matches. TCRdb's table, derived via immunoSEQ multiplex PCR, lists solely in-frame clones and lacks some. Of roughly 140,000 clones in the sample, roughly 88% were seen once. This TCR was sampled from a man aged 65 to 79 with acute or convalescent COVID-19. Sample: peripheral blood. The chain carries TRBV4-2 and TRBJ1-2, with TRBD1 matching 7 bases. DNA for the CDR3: TGTGCCAGCAGCCAAGTCTCCGAGGGGGCCAGGGGCTACACCTTC. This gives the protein CASSQVSEGARGYTF.